Shown below are 24 T cell receptor beta chains from a single sample sequenced in a study of blood T cell repertoires in COVID-19. Assay: immunoSEQ multiplex PCR; the TCRdb copy retains only in-frame clones and omits some. The sample records 250,000 or so clones, roughly 88% being singletons. The material sequenced was PBMCs or T cells enriched from blood (not recorded which). These receptors all come from a middle-aged woman who had been exposed to COVID-19.

The J gene is TRBJ2-6, the V gene TRBV2, with a tentative D call TRBD1 (5 bases). CDR1 is SNHLY, CDR2 FYNNEI, per germline. V gave up 3 bases and J gave up 0 bases, with 9 bases separating them. This CDR3 spans 16 amino acids. The CDR3: CASSDFQGSGANVLTF. For the CDR3, the DNA is TGTGCCAGCAGTGACTTTCAGGGCTCTGGGGCCAACGTCCTGACTTTC. Supplemented by reference TRBV2 and TRBJ2-6, the full variable domain reads EPEVTQTPSHQVTQMGQEVILRCVPISNHLYFYWYRQILGQKVEFLVSFYNNEISEKSEIFDDQFSVERPDGSNFTLKIRSTKLEDSAMYFCASSDFQGSGANVLTFGAGSRLTVL.

This chain uses TRBV7-3 with TRBJ2-2, with TRBD1 matching over 9 bases. CDR1 and CDR2 (germline): SGHTA, FQGTGA. CDR3 length: 15 residues. After removal of 2 bases from V and 4 bases from J, the junction contained 2 bases not matched to a gene. The CDR3 sequence is CASSLGTGSTGELFF. CDR3 nucleotides: TGTGCCAGCAGCTTAGGGACAGGGTCCACCGGGGAGCTGTTTTTT.

The chain recombines TRBV7-9 with TRBJ2-7, with D maybe TRBD1 (6 bases). The CDR3 runs to 15 residues. Germline V gene sequence: CDR1 SEHNR, CDR2 FQNEAQ (reference sequence). The V and J ends lost 6 bases and 0 bases respectively, with 15 bases between them. The CDR3 coding sequence is TGTGCCAGCAGACATACAGGGTCCCCCTCCTACGAGCAGTACTTC. Protein sequence: CASRHTGSPSYEQYF. Using reference TRBV7-9 and TRBJ2-7 for the parts outside the CDR3, the full variable domain is DTGVSQNPRHKITKRGQNVTFRCDPISEHNRLYWYRQTLGQGPEFLTYFQNEAQLEKSRLLSDRFSAERPKGSFSTLEIQRTEQGDSAMYLCASRHTGSPSYEQYFGPGTRLTVT.

This sequence joins TRBV9 and TRBJ1-6; TRBD1 matches at 8 bases. The CDR3 loop spans 16 amino acids. Losses at the gene ends were 4 bases for V and 5 bases for J; bases not matched to a gene: 8. Germline V gives CDR1 SGDLS, CDR2 YYNGEE. The CDR3 loop reads CASSTRTGNHNSPLHF. CDR3 sequence (DNA): TGTGCCAGCAGCACAAGGACAGGGAATCATAATTCACCCCTCCACTTT.

The CDR3 region is CASSLWTGENQPQHF. CDR3 DNA sequence: TGTGCCAGCAGCTTGTGGACAGGGGAGAATCAGCCCCAGCATTTT. The V and J genes are TRBV7-3 and TRBJ1-5, with TRBD1 matching 9 bases. The germline V gene has CDR1 SGHTA and CDR2 FQGTGA. V lost 3 bases to trimming and J lost 4 bases; unmatched junction nucleotides: 4. The CDR3 consists of 15 residues.

This chain uses TRBV9 with TRBJ2-1; 10 bases align to TRBD2. The junction had 5 bases not matched to a gene; V was cut back by 0 bases and J by 8 bases. Germline V gene lookup returns CDR1 SGDLS and CDR2 YYNGEE. The CDR3 sequence is 15 residues long. The CDR3, as DNA: TGTGCCAGCAGCGTAGAGCGGGGGGGCCCCGATGAGCAGTTCTTC. This codes for CASSVERGGPDEQFF.

This rearrangement joins TRBV9 to TRBJ1-1; the match to TRBD1 covers 8 bases. The CDR3 consists of 12 residues. V shed 3 bases and J 11 bases; nucleotides not matched to a gene: 6. From germline, CDR1 is SGDLS and CDR2 YYNGEE. The CDR3 bases are TGTGCCAGCAGCGGGACAGGGTTGGAGGCTTTCTTT. This encodes CASSGTGLEAFF.

This clone was found a few times. The V call is TRBV6-2 or TRBV6-3, the J call TRBJ1-2; D gene unclear. The V gene's germline CDR1 is MNHEY and CDR2 SVGEGT. The CDR3 is 15 residues long. With 0 bases removed from V and 0 bases from J, the gap between germline ends came to 8 bases. CDR3 protein: CASSYSGRPNYGYTF. Written as DNA, the CDR3 is TGTGCCAGCAGTTACTCGGGCAGACCTAACTATGGCTACACCTTC.

Of note for this clone: This sample also contains other DNA sequences that code for the same CDR3. The chain combines TRBV9 with TRBJ2-7; D is uncertain. The germline V gene encodes CDR1 SGDLS and CDR2 YYNGEE. The CDR3 runs 14 residues. V was trimmed by 0 bases and J by 0 bases, leaving 7 bases between them. CDR3 sequence (DNA): TGTGCCAGCAGCGTAGGAGCCGGCTCCTACGAGCAGTACTTC. As protein: CASSVGAGSYEQYF.

The V call is TRBV5-1, the J call TRBJ2-2; D might be TRBD1 (5 bases). V gave up 0 bases and J gave up 2 bases, with 8 bases separating them. There are 15 residues in the CDR3. Germline V gene lookup returns CDR1 SGHRS and CDR2 YFSETQ. The CDR3 sequence is CASSLAGPNTGELFF. CDR3 in DNA: TGCGCCAGCAGCTTGGCAGGGCCTAACACCGGGGAGCTGTTTTTT.

This chain connects TRBV2 to TRBJ1-1; 8 bases are a match to TRBD1. V was clipped by 4 bases and J by 4 bases; unmatched bases: 5. The CDR3 is 14 amino acids. Germline lookup yields CDR1 SNHLY and CDR2 FYNNEI. The CDR3 coding sequence is TGTGCCAGCAGTGTTCAGGGGGCGCGCACTGAAGCTTTCTTT. This translates into CASSVQGARTEAFF.

The J gene is TRBJ2-3, the V gene TRBV3-1 (or the pseudogene TRBV3-2), with 9 bases identical to TRBD2. This CDR3 has 15 amino acids. Trimming removed 1 base from V and 4 bases from J; junction bases left unmatched: 3. Looked up from germline, CDR1 is LGHDT and CDR2 is YNNKEL (reference sequence). CDR3 residues: CASSQGGGASDTQYF. In DNA, the CDR3 is TGTGCCAGCAGCCAAGGCGGGGGGGCCTCAGATACGCAGTATTTT.

The gene calls are TRBV2 and TRBJ2-1; 10 bases fit TRBD1. The V and J ends lost 6 bases and 5 bases, in that order; junction bases with no gene match: 10. CDR3 length: 16 residues. Germline values: CDR1 SNHLY, CDR2 FYNNEI. This CDR3 is CASSLHRDRGNNEQFF. The CDR3 DNA sequence: TGTGCCAGCAGCCTACACCGGGACAGGGGAAACAATGAGCAGTTCTTC.

The chain couples TRBV14 to TRBJ2-7; D gene unclear. From germline, CDR1 is SGHDN and CDR2 FVKESK. CDR3 length equals 12 residues. Between the trimmed V and J ends, which lost 0 bases and 3 bases, there was a span of 3 bases. CDR3 region: CASSQDFYEQYF. The CDR3 nucleotides read TGTGCCAGCAGCCAAGACTTCTACGAGCAGTACTTC. The full variable domain, with the rest looked up from reference TRBV14 and TRBJ2-7, is EAGVTQFPSHSVIEKGQTVTLRCDPISGHDNLYWYRRVMGKEIKFLLHFVKESKQDESGMPNNRFLAERTGGTYSTLKVQPAELEDSGVYFCASSQDFYEQYFGPGTRLTVT.

This clone has more than one count but fewer than ten. The CDR3 nucleotides read TGCAGTGCTAGTAATCGGCAGGGGGTGGAAGATACGCAGTATTTT. It specifies CSASNRQGVEDTQYF. V and J are TRBV20-1 and TRBJ2-3; 7 bases agree with TRBD1. The CDR3 sequence is 15 residues long. CDR1 DFQATT and CDR2 SNEGSKA come from the germline V gene (reference sequence). The V gene end was trimmed by 3 bases and the J gene end by 5 bases; junction bases not matched to a gene: 11.

The chain has TRBV7-9 and TRBJ2-1, with 10 bases that match TRBD2. The CDR3 is made up of 14 amino acids. After removal of 1 base from V and 12 bases from J, the junction contained 6 bases not matched to a gene. Germline V gives CDR1 SEHNR, CDR2 FQNEAQ (reference sequence). CDR3 sequence reads: CASSLDSSGGTQFF. In DNA form, the CDR3 reads TGTGCCAGCAGCTTAGATTCTAGCGGGGGTACGCAGTTCTTC.

This clone was detected a few times. V and J are TRBV21-1 and TRBJ1-2; the table's D call of TRBD1 was not tested on the DNA. TRBV21-1 represents a pseudogene. The CDR3 is made up of 13 amino acids. Here the CDR3 DNA reads TGTGCCAGCAGCAAAGCGCAGGGCTGGGGCTACACCTTC. Protein sequence: CASSKAQGWGYTF.

The V gene is TRBV15, the J gene TRBJ1-6, with D perhaps TRBD1 (6 bases). The CDR3 sequence is 15 residues long. V was clipped by 5 bases and J by 8 bases, with 16 bases between them. Germline assignment: CDR1 LNHNV and CDR2 YYDKDF (reference sequence). Written as DNA, the CDR3 is TGTGCCACCAGCGGAGGAGGACAGCCGTATTCACCCCTCCACTTT. It encodes CATSGGGQPYSPLHF.

The chain carries TRBV10-3 and TRBJ1-6, with 10 positions matching TRBD1. The CDR3 consists of 15 residues. CDR1 and CDR2 (germline): ENHRY, SYGVKD. J gave up 11 bases and V 3 bases, and 7 bases lay outside the gene matches. The CDR3: CAISDRTGGITPLHF. The CDR3 nucleotides read TGTGCCATCAGTGACAGGACAGGGGGTATAACACCCCTCCACTTT.

On this clone: A junction boundary mismatches the germline segment, possibly from a read error. The V and J genes are TRBV5-1 and TRBJ2-1; 8 bases are a match to TRBD1. Germline values: CDR1 SGHRS, CDR2 YFSETQ. The CDR3 loop spans 19 amino acids. This chain's CDR3 is CASSLLQGGGSPAYNEQFF. CDR3 DNA: TGTGCCAGCAGCTTGTTACAGGGGGGAGGCTCCCCAGCCTACAATGAGCAGTTCTTC.

There are a few counts of this clone. The V and J genes are TRBV9 and TRBJ2-1; D might be TRBD1 (5 bases). CDR1 SGDLS and CDR2 YYNGEE come from the germline V gene. Trimming took off 5 bases at V and 0 bases at J, with 12 bases between the two ends. CDR3 length equals 15 residues. CDR3 sequence: CASSRDSSSYNEQFF. The CDR3 DNA reads TGTGCCAGCAGTCGCGACAGTAGCTCCTACAATGAGCAGTTCTTC.

Details on this clone: In the same sample, other DNA sequences code for this CDR3. The chain uses TRBV30 and TRBJ2-5, with 13 bases identical to TRBD2. CDR3 length: 16 residues. In germline, CDR1 is GTSNPN, CDR2 SVGIG (reference sequence). The ends lost 0 bases at V and 4 bases at J; junction bases unmatched: 5. The CDR3 DNA is TGTGCCTGGAGTGTACGACTAGCGGGGGGACGAGAGACCCAGTACTTC. This codes for CAWSVRLAGGRETQYF.

V usage is TRBV5-4 and J usage is TRBJ1-2, with 10 bases lining up with TRBD1. The V gene end was trimmed by 5 bases and the J gene end by 3 bases; junction bases not matched to a gene: 4. Germline loops: CDR1 SGHNT, CDR2 YYREEE (reference sequence). The CDR3 runs to 14 residues. The CDR3 bases are TGTGCCAGCAGACGGACAGGGGGGTACTATGGCTACACCTTC. Residues: CASRRTGGYYGYTF.

The rearrangement joins TRBV3-1 (or the pseudogene TRBV3-2) to TRBJ2-1; 7 positions agree with TRBD2. V shed 7 bases and J 7 bases; nucleotides not matched to a gene: 10. The CDR3 totals 14 residues. The germline gives CDR1 LGHDT, CDR2 YNNKEL (reference sequence). The CDR3 region is CASTPLAGINEQFF. The CDR3, as DNA: TGTGCCAGCACCCCGTTAGCGGGCATAAATGAGCAGTTCTTC.